These 11 T cell receptor beta chains share one sample of origin, sequenced in a study of blood T cell repertoires in COVID-19. The data were produced by immunoSEQ multiplex PCR, yet TCRdb's version contains in-frame clones alone and is incomplete. The repertoire holds around 430,000 clones, with about 86% as singletons. The sample taken for sequencing was PBMCs or T cells enriched from blood (not recorded which). Receptor source: a woman in her forties or fifties who had recovered from COVID-19.

This chain joins TRBV5-6 and TRBJ2-5; a possible D gene is TRBD1 (6 bases). Trimming cost V 0 bases and J 4 bases, with 7 bases left between them. The CDR3 spans 13 residues. Germline V gene lookup returns CDR1 SGHDT and CDR2 YYEEEE. The CDR3 spells CASSLGRGETQYF. CDR3 coding DNA: TGTGCCAGCAGCTTGGGCAGGGGAGAGACCCAGTACTTC.

The V call is TRBV2, the J call TRBJ2-1; 8 bases agree with TRBD2. Germline V gene lookup returns CDR1 SNHLY and CDR2 FYNNEI. CDR3 length: 15 amino acids. V gave up 4 bases and J gave up 9 bases; unmatched junction bases: 11. Written as DNA, the CDR3 is TGTGCCAGCAGTGCTGACGGGGGGGCCAGTGGTGAGCAGTTCTTC. This gives the protein CASSADGGASGEQFF.

The V gene is TRBV5-8, the J gene TRBJ1-5, with D maybe TRBD1 (6 bases). CDR1 and CDR2 from the germline V gene are SGHTS and YDEGEE. The CDR3 sequence is 15 residues long. V shed 0 bases and J shed 1 base, with 8 bases lying between them. The CDR3 DNA is TGTGCCAGCAGCTTGGGGGACATAAGCAATCAGCCCCAGCATTTT. Its protein product is CASSLGDISNQPQHF.

The chain has TRBV6-5 and TRBJ1-1, with D possibly TRBD1 on 6 matching bases. The CDR3 has 15 amino acids. V lost 2 bases to trimming and J lost 4 bases, with 14 bases between them. Germline-derived CDR1 and CDR2 are MNHEY and SVGAGI. DNA of the CDR3: TGTGCCAGCAGTTACACAGGGTTGCAGTCCACTGAAGCTTTCTTT. The encoded protein is CASSYTGLQSTEAFF.

The chain carries TRBV6-5 and TRBJ1-2; the match to TRBD1 covers 7 bases. CDR1 and CDR2 from the germline V gene are MNHEY and SVGAGI. V dropped 5 bases and J dropped 7; count of bases not matched to a gene: 4. The CDR3 length is 12 residues. CDR3 nucleotide sequence: TGTGCCAGCAGTAGACAGGGCGGTGGCTACACCTTC. This encodes CASSRQGGGYTF.

The chain combines TRBV5-1 with TRBJ1-3; weak D call: TRBD1 (6 bases). The CDR3 runs 16 residues. Trimming shortened V by 2 bases and J by 2 bases, and 14 bases separated the two germline ends. Germline CDR1 is SGHRS and CDR2 is YFSETQ. This CDR3 reads CASSFHRAGAGNTIYF. In DNA, the CDR3 is TGCGCCAGCAGCTTCCACCGAGCAGGGGCTGGAAACACCATATATTTT.

V gene TRBV3-1 (or the pseudogene TRBV3-2) combines with J gene TRBJ2-5; D ambiguous. This CDR3 contains 14 residues. CDR1 and CDR2 from the germline V gene are LGHDT and YNNKEL (reference sequence). Trimming removed 0 bases at V and 5 bases at J, with 10 bases between. The CDR3 nucleotides are TGTGCCAGCAGCCAAGATGCGTATACTGAGACCCAGTACTTC. Its protein product is CASSQDAYTETQYF.

The chain is built from TRBV5-1 and TRBJ2-7; weak D call: TRBD1 (6 bases). Trimming cost V 4 bases and J 3 bases, with 14 bases left between them. The CDR3 length is 14 residues. Germline V gene sequence: CDR1 SGHRS, CDR2 YFSETQ. The CDR3 DNA is TGCGCCAGCAGCCCCACAGGGCCCTACTACGAGCAGTACTTC. Its translation: CASSPTGPYYEQYF.

The chain links TRBV6-2 or TRBV6-3 to TRBJ1-2; 7 positions match TRBD1. Losses at the gene ends were 0 bases for V and 2 bases for J; bases not matched to a gene: 15. This CDR3 contains 19 residues. Germline lookup yields CDR1 MNHEY and CDR2 SVGEGT. CDR3 region: CASSYSTKQGLDPNYGYTF. Here the CDR3 DNA reads TGTGCCAGCAGTTACTCGACTAAACAGGGGTTGGATCCGAACTATGGCTACACCTTC.

This sequence joins TRBV24-1 and TRBJ2-7; D is unclear. Per germline, CDR1 KGHDR and CDR2 SFDVKD. Deletions cut 4 bases from V and 7 bases from J, with 13 bases between. The CDR3 is 13 residues long. The CDR3 DNA reads TGTGCCACCAGTGAGGGTCTCGGGTGGGAGCAGTACTTC. Its protein is CATSEGLGWEQYF.

CDR3 protein: CASSSLETDQPQHF. The CDR3 bases are TGTGCCAGCAGCTCATTAGAAACCGATCAGCCCCAGCATTTT. The gene calls are TRBV27 and TRBJ1-5; D ambiguous. V was cut by 6 bases and J by 5 bases, with 14 bases left in between. The CDR3 contains 14 residues. CDR1 and CDR2 (germline): MNHEY, SMNVEV (reference sequence).